A single sample gave rise to the 18 T cell receptor beta chains below, sequenced in a study of CD8 T cells in ankylosing spondylitis. Via MiXCR, TCRdb re-called the 5' RACE reads, giving one row per CDR3 protein. The repertoire holds 150,000 to 200,000 distinct CDR3 sequences, with about 20% as singletons. Source material: blood, either unsorted or a sorted T cell fraction (not recorded which). The receptors stem from a male donor between 5 and 35 years old with ankylosing spondylitis or in good health (not recorded which).

This clonotype was seen ten or more times. The chain employs TRBV20-1 and TRBJ2-1; D is uncertain. Trimming removed 5 bases from V and 0 bases from J, with 11 bases in between. Germline lookup yields CDR1 DFQATT and CDR2 SNEGSKA (reference sequence). This CDR3 is built from 14 residues. The CDR3, as DNA: TGCAGTGCTCCGGACGGAAACTCCTACAATGAGCAGTTCTTC. It is translated as CSAPDGNSYNEQFF.

This clonotype was seen a single time. CDR3 bases: TGTGCCAGCAGCTTAGAAGGTGGCGGAGTACCCAATGAGCAGTTCTTC. This gives the protein CASSLEGGGVPNEQFF. V usage is TRBV7-6 and J usage is TRBJ2-1; unclear D gene. Trimming shortened V by 1 base and J by 6 bases, and 16 bases separated the two germline ends. This CDR3 is 16 amino acids long. Looked up from germline, CDR1 is SGHVS and CDR2 is FNYEAQ.

The CDR3: CASSDGRSYNSPLHF. Here the CDR3 DNA reads TGTGCCAGCAGTGACGGGCGCTCCTATAATTCACCCCTCCACTTT. The rearrangement joins TRBV12-3 or TRBV12-4 to TRBJ1-6; D is undetermined. With 5 bases removed from V and 0 bases from J, the gap between germline ends came to 8 bases. The CDR3 has 15 amino acids.

The rearrangement links TRBV19 to TRBJ1-2, with unresolved D. V was pared by 3 bases and J by 1 base, with 12 bases between. The CDR3 consists of 15 residues. Germline lookup yields CDR1 LNHDA and CDR2 SQIVND (reference sequence). The CDR3 protein is CASSIVQTINYGYTF. The CDR3 DNA follows: TGTGCCAGTAGTATCGTACAGACAATTAACTATGGCTACACCTTC.

Many counts were recorded for this clonotype. The chain is built from TRBV7-2 and TRBJ1-3; D uncertain. Germline loops: CDR1 SGHTA, CDR2 FQGNSA. V lost 1 base to trimming and J lost 4 bases, with 11 bases between them. This CDR3 comprises 15 residues. In nucleotides, the CDR3 is TGTGCCAGCAGCTTAGGAAATTCAGCGGGAAACACCATATATTTT. It encodes CASSLGNSAGNTIYF.

This clonotype was detected ten times or more. CDR3 region: CASSVGGWNTGELFF. The CDR3 bases are TGTGCCAGCAGCGTAGGCGGGTGGAACACCGGGGAGCTGTTTTTT. The chain carries TRBV9 and TRBJ2-2, with D possibly TRBD2 on 5 matching bases. The CDR3 spans 15 residues. V was shortened by 0 bases and J by 1 base, with 7 bases between the two germline ends. Germline V gene sequence: CDR1 SGDLS, CDR2 YYNGEE.

This clonotype has a count of ten or more. This rearrangement joins TRBV11-1 to TRBJ2-1; a weak D match, TRBD1 (5 bases). The germline V gene encodes CDR1 SGHAT and CDR2 FQDESV (reference sequence). The CDR3 extends over 15 amino acids. V shed 3 bases and J shed 3 bases, with 12 bases lying between them. The chain's CDR3 is CASSFLQGGYNEQFF. As DNA, the CDR3 is TGTGCCAGCAGCTTTTTGCAGGGCGGCTACAATGAGCAGTTCTTC.

This clonotype occurred many times. The chain couples TRBV5-8 to TRBJ2-3; unclear D gene. V was clipped by 0 bases and J by 2 bases, with 7 bases between them. Germline CDR1 and CDR2: SGHTS and YDEGEE. This CDR3 has 14 residues. The CDR3 spells CASSLVGNTDTQYF. The CDR3 DNA sequence: TGTGCCAGCAGCTTGGTCGGTAACACAGATACGCAGTATTTT.

V is TRBV12-3 or TRBV12-4 and J is TRBJ1-5, with D uncertain. The CDR3 has 12 amino acids. The germline V and J ends were trimmed by 2 bases and 6 bases, with 5 bases remaining between them. DNA for the CDR3: TGTGCCAGCAGTTTAAGTAGTCAGCCCCAGCATTTT. Protein sequence: CASSLSSQPQHF.

This clonotype has at least ten counts. V usage is TRBV5-1 and J usage is TRBJ2-2; TRBD1 aligns across 12 bases. The CDR3 runs 16 residues. CDR1 is SGHRS and CDR2 is YFSETQ in the germline V gene. V was pared by 0 bases and J by 6 bases, with 3 bases of the junction left unmatched. In nucleotides, the CDR3 is TGCGCCAGCAGCTTGGAAGGGACAGGGGGCTCCGGGGAGCTGTTTTTT. It encodes CASSLEGTGGSGELFF.

The sample holds many counts of this clonotype. The chain couples TRBV12-3 or TRBV12-4 to TRBJ2-2; 10 bases match TRBD2. The CDR3 runs 14 residues. The V segment lost 6 bases and the J segment 8 bases; nucleotides outside the gene matches: 6. The CDR3 loop reads CASRDGLAVGELFF. DNA for the CDR3: TGTGCCAGCAGGGACGGACTAGCGGTTGGGGAGCTGTTTTTT.

This chain links TRBV27 with TRBJ2-1; 7 nucleotides align to TRBD2. Germline lookup yields CDR1 MNHEY and CDR2 SMNVEV (reference sequence). The junction had 16 bases not matched to a gene; V was cut back by 5 bases and J by 6 bases. The CDR3 has 17 residues. The CDR3 region has the DNA TGTGCCAGCAGTGTGATGACCGCGGGAGTCAGGTCCAATGAGCAGTTCTTC. This codes for CASSVMTAGVRSNEQFF.

This clonotype was observed at least ten times. The V and J genes are TRBV10-3 and TRBJ2-2; the D gene is possibly TRBD1 (8 bases). CDR1 ENHRY and CDR2 SYGVKD come from the germline V gene. The CDR3 is made up of 17 amino acids. The V end was cut by 3 bases, the J end by 6 bases, with 20 bases between. CDR3 coding DNA: TGTGCCATCAGTGATGCAAGCCGGACAGGGAGGGCCGGGGAGCTGTTTTTT. Its protein is CAISDASRTGRAGELFF.

This clonotype was observed once. V usage is TRBV7-3 and J usage is TRBJ2-3, with D maybe TRBD2 (6 bases). The germline V gene encodes CDR1 SGHTA and CDR2 FQGTGA. Trimming removed 2 bases from V and 7 bases from J, with 19 bases in between. This CDR3 contains 16 residues. The CDR3 DNA is TGTGCCAGCAGCTTACGGGGAGGCGGGTCGGGGAATACGCAGTATTTT. Amino acid sequence: CASSLRGGGSGNTQYF.

In its sample, this clonotype was seen many times. This sequence joins TRBV27 and TRBJ1-2; D uncertain. Germline-derived CDR1 and CDR2 are MNHEY and SMNVEV (reference sequence). Trimming removed 5 bases at V and 6 bases at J, with 19 bases between. The CDR3 consists of 15 residues. The CDR3 region is CASSHRPTKQHGYTF. In DNA form, the CDR3 reads TGTGCCAGCAGTCACCGCCCGACTAAGCAGCATGGCTACACCTTC.

This clonotype occurred many times. V gene TRBV11-2 combines with J gene TRBJ2-2; D might be TRBD1 or TRBD2, each matching 6 bases. The CDR3 covers 14 residues. Per germline, CDR1 SGHAT and CDR2 FQNNGV. The germline V and J ends were trimmed by 4 bases and 8 bases, with 14 bases remaining between them. For the CDR3, the DNA is TGTGCCAGCAGCTCCGTCGCGGGACAAGGGGAGCTGTTTTTT. As protein: CASSSVAGQGELFF. Supplemented by reference TRBV11-2 and TRBJ2-2, the full variable domain reads EAGVAQSPRYKIIEKRQSVAFWCNPISGHATLYWYQQILGQGPKLLIQFQNNGVVDDSQLPKDRFSAERLKGVDSTLKIQPAKLEDSAVYLCASSSVAGQGELFFGEGSRLTVL.

This clonotype was picked up many times. The chain uses TRBV4-1 and TRBJ2-4; the D gene is possibly TRBD1 (6 bases). V was cut by 3 bases and J by 9 bases, with 15 bases left in between. The CDR3 runs 14 residues. In germline, CDR1 is MGHRA, CDR2 YSYEKL. The CDR3 DNA reads TGCGCCAGCAGCCAGTTGGGGGCGCGAAGCATTCAGTACTTC. As protein: CASSQLGARSIQYF.

This clonotype has ten or more counts. This chain joins TRBV20-1 and TRBJ1-6; D perhaps matches TRBD1 (5 bases). CDR3 length: 14 amino acids. CDR1 is DFQATT and CDR2 is SNEGSKA in the germline V gene (reference sequence). Trimming removed 1 base at V and 2 bases at J, with 6 bases between. CDR3 residues: CSARGGPYNSPLHF. Written as DNA, the CDR3 is TGCAGTGCTAGAGGGGGCCCCTATAATTCACCCCTCCACTTT.